The present T cell receptor (beta chain) was sequenced within a study of blood T cell repertoires in COVID-19. Study as a whole: The United States, Italy and Spain supplied acute and convalescent COVID-19 samples. T cells, B-cell-depleted T cells, or PBMCs supplied cDNA or gDNA.

This clone is a singleton in its sample. The CDR3 totals 13 residues. In germline, CDR1 is MNHEY, CDR2 SVGAGI. V was pared by 2 bases and J by 7 bases, with 0 bases of the junction left unmatched. Authors' data handling: For nucleated cells, counts were estimated from reference gene primer amplification. The data were produced by immunoSEQ multiplex PCR, yet TCRdb's version contains in-frame clones alone and is incomplete. V and J calls and clone size follow that table, whereas D and trimming were derived from the DNA. This sample has some 180,000 clones, with roughly 80% found just once. The sequenced sample was peripheral blood. The sequence was obtained from a man aged 55 to 70 with acute or convalescent COVID-19. This chain uses TRBV6-5 with TRBJ1-4; 8 bases are shared with TRBD1. As DNA, the CDR3 is TGTGCCAGCAGTTACACAGGGGGTGAAAAACTGTTTTTT. This encodes CASSYTGGEKLFF.